One T cell receptor (beta chain) is described in this entry. These data are taken from a study of cytomegalovirus exposure and HLA in healthy donors. The PCR made use of 60 Vbeta and 13 Jbeta primers. Only in-frame clones appear in the TCRdb table, and some are missing; sequencing was by immunoSEQ multiplex PCR. The sample shows over 130,000 clones, approximately 79% of them seen only once. The CDR3 spans 13 residues. Trimming shortened V by 6 bases and J by 5 bases, and 11 bases separated the two germline ends. Germline V gives CDR1 MNHEY, CDR2 SVGAGI. Specimen: PBMCs. The V call is TRBV6-5, the J call TRBJ1-5; D unresolved. The clonotype was recovered from a man aged 50 or older in good health and CMV-seropositive. The CDR3 coding sequence is TGTGCCAGCAGGAGGCTGCCTTATCAGCCCCAGCATTTT. This sequence encodes CASRRLPYQPQHF.